This T cell receptor (beta chain) is from a study of cytomegalovirus exposure and HLA in healthy donors. Germline CDR1 and CDR2: SGHTA and FQGNSA. The CDR3 extends over 13 amino acids. V lost 6 bases and J lost 4, with 12 bases in between. Primers: 60 Vbeta forward and 13 Jbeta reverse. Method: immunoSEQ multiplex PCR; TCRdb's copy keeps in-frame clones and lacks some. The table includes approximately 140,000 clones, under 90% detected once. With respect to this clone: No antigen is known for it.

Study outcomes and limitations: In vitro assays verified that three CMV-associated chains recognized CMV antigens specifically.

The specimen sequenced was PBMCs. This clonotype was sampled from a male donor in good health and CMV-seronegative. This rearrangement joins TRBV7-2 to TRBJ1-1; perhaps TRBD1 as D (5 bases). The CDR3 nucleotides are TGTGCCAGCAGTTGGGGGGACGGCACTGAAGCTTTCTTT. Translated: CASSWGDGTEAFF.